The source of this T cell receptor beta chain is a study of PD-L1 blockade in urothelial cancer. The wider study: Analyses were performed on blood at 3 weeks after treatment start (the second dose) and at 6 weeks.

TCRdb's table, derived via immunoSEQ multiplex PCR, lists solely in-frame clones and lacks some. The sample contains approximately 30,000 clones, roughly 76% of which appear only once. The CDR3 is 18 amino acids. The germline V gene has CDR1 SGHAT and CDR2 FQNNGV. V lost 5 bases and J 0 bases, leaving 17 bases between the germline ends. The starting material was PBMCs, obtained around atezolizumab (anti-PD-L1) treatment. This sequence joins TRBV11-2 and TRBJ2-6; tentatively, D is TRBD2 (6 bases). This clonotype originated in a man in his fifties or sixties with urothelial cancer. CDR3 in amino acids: CASSPVGEEDSGANVLTF. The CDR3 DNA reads TGTGCCAGCAGCCCCGTGGGGGAGGAGGACTCTGGGGCCAACGTCCTGACTTTC.